This T cell receptor beta chain was captured in a study of T cell changes during pregnancy in multiple sclerosis (dated by TCRdb to about 2019). Concerning the study at large: The study looked at changes in the T cell repertoire across pregnancy in women with multiple sclerosis.

About this clone itself: Its antigen is currently not known. Per-base quality was not reported, and no clone a single base away is much larger than it.

To prepare the library, the immunoSEQ multiplex PCR assay was applied. TCRdb took this table from immuneACCESS and kept in-frame rearrangements with V and J called. Such tables lack part of the clones; where checked against another copy, unresolved V genes explain under half of the gap, and the rest is unexplained. The sample profile shows about 77,000 clones; under 95% of them were found once. 2% to 3% of the sample is in the top ten clones. The germline V gene yields SNHLY for CDR1 and FYNNEI for CDR2. V is pruned by 5 bases and J by 4 bases, leaving 2 bases of the junction without a gene match. Its CDR3 holds 15 amino acids, cysteine through phenylalanine. Only CDR3 DNA remains: 45 bases, in frame from the first base.

The sequence joins TRBV2 to TRBJ2-1, with TRBD2 identical over 13 junction bases. The sequencing here drew on peripheral blood, taken after pregnancy. This TCR was sampled from a female donor in good health, enrolled as a control in a pregnancy study. The encoded CDR3 is CASSWTSGRYNEQFF. At the DNA level, the sequence is TGTGCCAGCAGTTGGACTAGCGGGAGATACAATGAGCAGTTCTTC.